Sequencing of this T cell receptor (beta chain) was carried out in a study of T-cell reconstitution after alpha-beta-depleted transplantation in children. Unique molecular identifiers were built into the TCRbeta library. TCRdb ran MiXCR on the PCR reads and lists one entry per CDR3 protein. Among around 370,000 distinct CDR3 sequences, about a tenth were seen once, and the ten largest hold roughly 2.5%. CDR1 is MNHNS and CDR2 is SASEGT in the germline V gene. V lost 0 bases and J lost 2, with 14 bases in between. The CDR3 covers 16 residues. The clonotype comes from a human donor who donated a stem cell graft to a child with acute lymphoblastic leukemia. This sample comprised PBMCs from the stem cell graft donor, obtained from the stem cell graft. This sequence joins TRBV6-1 and TRBJ2-7; D might be TRBD2 (6 bases). CDR3 amino acids: CASSEAAGTLAYEQYF. The CDR3 region has the DNA TGTGCCAGCAGTGAAGCGGCGGGGACCTTGGCCTACGAGCAGTACTTC.